This T cell receptor (beta chain) was retrieved from a study of blood T cell repertoires in COVID-19 (dated by TCRdb to about 2020). Study-level background: The collaborator samples originated in the United States, Italy and Spain and spanned the acute and convalescent phases of COVID-19. The material from the prospective study consisted of cDNA or gDNA derived from T cells, B-cell-depleted T cells, or PBMCs. Deeply sampled blood TCRbeta repertoires from subjects exposed to, actively infected with, or recovered from COVID-19 were included in the dataset. A freely available public database, intended as a resource for researchers studying the immune response to SARS-CoV-2, is where the repertoires were released. Samples came from the ongoing ImmuneRACE study (first 160 participants) plus 1,254 subjects from 6 global collaborators. Nearly every sample came with metadata listing a de-identified subject ID, COVID-19 status, age in years and sex. Where available, HLA class I and class II types were obtained from metadata supplied by the sample provider rather than from assay-based typing.

TCRbeta CDR3 regions were amplified from genomic DNA by means of the immunoSEQ Assay, a bias-controlled multiplex PCR. In the original analysis: Within the assay, amplification of reference gene primers was used to estimate how many nucleated cells each sample contained. To quantify the absolute abundance of each unique TCRbeta CDR3 rearrangement, sequence reads were collapsed and filtered. Productive Simpson clonality was computed per sample as the square root of Simpson's diversity index over productive rearrangements. TCRdb stores this immuneACCESS table with in-frame sequences only. Part of the clones is absent; in the studies checked, under half of the shortfall reflects unresolved V genes, and no reason is known for the rest. D and trimming were read from the DNA, whereas the V and J calls and clone size are those reported in that table. Across this sample there are roughly 100,000 clones, with around 84% seen only once. The ten largest clones capture 4.5% of the sample.

Collaborating institutions collected whole blood in K2EDTA tubes following their own protocols. Collaborator samples were shipped for TCRbeta analysis as frozen whole blood, isolated PBMCs, or DNA extracted from either sample type. Details on this clone: Its antigen remains unidentified. Per-base qualities were not stored, and no clone one base away is much larger.

The germline V gene sets CDR1 to KGHSH and CDR2 to LQKENI. Trimming accounts for 6 bases at V and 6 bases at J, while the number of junction bases matched to no gene is 9. From cysteine to phenylalanine, the CDR3 is 14 amino acids long. The CDR3 DNA has 42 bases and is translated from base 1. Results and caveats for the whole study, not just this receptor: The quantity of clinical and demographic metadata differed by source and by participant and was supplied without curation.

In this chain, TRBV18 is recombined with TRBJ2-7; a stretch of 9 junction bases matches TRBD1. The sample comprised peripheral blood. The TCR comes from a human donor in a cohort sampled during active COVID-19. The bases read TGTGCCAGCTCCACCGGGACAGGGAGCGGCGAGCAGTACTTC. It translates as CASSTGTGSGEQYF. The CDR3, completed at both ends by the reference TRBV18 and TRBJ2-7 genes, gives the full variable domain NAGVMQNPRHLVRRRGQEARLRCSPMKGHSHVYWYRQLPEEGLKFMVYLQKENIIDESGMPKERFSAEFPKEGPSILRIQQVVRGDSAAYFCASSTGTGSGEQYFGPGTRLTVT.